This T cell receptor (beta chain) was retrieved from a study of T-cell reconstitution after alpha-beta-depleted transplantation in children. Findings and limits, study-wide: Surviving thymic progenitors and recipient T cells were the source of high TCRbeta diversity at day 60 in some patients. It was newly produced T cells that mostly accounted for T-cell counts and diversity one year after transplant. Two months or so post-transplant, alpha-beta T cells reportedly derived from several hundred expanded graft clones.

This CDR3 is built from 14 residues. Germline loops: CDR1 DFQATT, CDR2 SNEGSKA (reference sequence). The ends were cut back, 0 bases at V and 7 bases at J, with 13 bases in the middle. This clonotype showed up many times. Antigen specificity is unknown. Construction of the TCRbeta library involved unique molecular identifiers. TCRdb redid the calling of the PCR reads with MiXCR, one entry per CDR3 protein. The data contain around 300,000 distinct CDR3 sequences, roughly 7.8% of them singletons. The chain uses TRBV20-1 and TRBJ1-5; D uncertain. The clonotype was recovered from a female patient aged 2-9 years who had a stem cell transplant for Fanconi anemia, so the T cells may come from the graft donor. Sequenced material: peripheral blood, taken 360 days after TCRalphabeta/CD19-depleted stem cell transplant. The DNA of the CDR3 is TGCAGTGCTAGAGACTCCCTGGTGGGACAGCCCCAGCATTTT. It encodes CSARDSLVGQPQHF.